These 29 T cell receptor beta chains share one sample of origin, sequenced in a study of cytomegalovirus exposure and HLA in healthy donors. PCR primers comprised 60 Vbeta and 13 Jbeta primers. The assay was immunoSEQ multiplex PCR, and TCRdb's table has in-frame clones only and misses some. There are 75,000 to 95,000 clones in the sample; approximately 84% occur only once, and approximately 2.1% lies in the top ten. Sequencing was done on a sample of PBMCs. These receptors were obtained from a man between 18 and 29 years old in good health and CMV-seronegative.

V and J are TRBV10-3 and TRBJ1-1; D unresolved. The V end was cut by 0 bases, the J end by 1 base, with 12 bases between. The length of the CDR3 is 16 residues. From germline, CDR1 is ENHRY and CDR2 SYGVKD. The DNA of the CDR3 is TGTGCCATCAGTGAGTCGCCTACTGCCTCGAACACTGAAGCTTTCTTT. Translating gives CAISESPTASNTEAFF.

V and J are TRBV4-3 and TRBJ2-1; D is uncertain. Looked up from germline, CDR1 is LGHNA and CDR2 is YSLEER. This CDR3 spans 14 amino acids. V was shortened by 1 base and J by 8 bases, with 12 bases between the two germline ends. For the CDR3, the DNA is TGCGCCAGCAGCCAAGTGCAGTATGGTGATGAGCAGTTCTTC. Protein product: CASSQVQYGDEQFF.

V usage is TRBV6-6 and J usage is TRBJ2-7, with a weak D call TRBD1 (5 bases). The CDR3 length is 14 residues. Trimming left V 0 bases short and J 1 base short, with 7 bases between. Germline V lookup: CDR1 MNHNY, CDR2 SVGAGI (reference sequence). CDR3 protein: CASSYSTESYEQYF. Written as DNA, the CDR3 is TGTGCCAGCAGTTACTCGACAGAGTCCTACGAGCAGTACTTC.

V usage is TRBV6-1 and J usage is TRBJ1-4; D is possibly TRBD1 (5 bases). With 3 bases removed from V and 5 bases from J, the gap between germline ends came to 13 bases. The CDR3 is 15 residues long. Per germline, CDR1 MNHNS and CDR2 SASEGT. The CDR3 sequence is CASSEGGDGNEKLFF. The CDR3 nucleotides read TGTGCCAGCAGTGAGGGAGGGGATGGAAATGAAAAACTGTTTTTT.

V usage is TRBV19 and J usage is TRBJ1-2; TRBD1 is a possible D gene (5 bases). The V gene lost 7 bases and the J gene lost 8 bases, with 26 bases spanning the gap. CDR3 length: 16 residues. Germline CDR1 reads LNHDA; CDR2 reads SQIVND (reference sequence). CDR3 in DNA: TGTGCCAGTACCGTCGGCGCAGGGCTTGCAATCTGGGGCTACACCTTC. It specifies CASTVGAGLAIWGYTF.

The chain combines TRBV29-1 with TRBJ2-7; TRBD2 agrees at 7 bases. CDR3 length: 15 amino acids. V lost 6 bases, J lost 2 bases, and 13 bases stayed unmatched. Germline CDR1 is SQVTM and CDR2 is ANQGSEA. The CDR3, as DNA: TGCAGCGTCCTTGAGAGGGACTATAATACCTACGAGCAGTACTTC. Amino acids: CSVLERDYNTYEQYF.

The rearrangement links TRBV5-6 to TRBJ1-2, with 9 bases aligning to TRBD1. The germline CDR1 and CDR2 sequences are SGHDT and YYEEEE. This CDR3 is built from 17 residues. J was trimmed by 0 bases and V by 0 bases; bases with no gene match: 6. This CDR3 is CASSLGYRGPANYGYTF. CDR3 in DNA: TGTGCCAGCAGCTTGGGGTACAGGGGGCCGGCTAACTATGGCTACACCTTC.

The chain links TRBV27 to TRBJ1-1, with a possible D match to TRBD1 (6 bases). The germline V and J ends were trimmed by 7 bases and 1 base, with 10 bases remaining between them. This CDR3 comprises 13 residues. The V gene's germline CDR1 is MNHEY and CDR2 SMNVEV (reference sequence). This chain's CDR3 is CASTGQKNTEAFF. In nucleotides, the CDR3 is TGTGCCAGCACCGGACAGAAGAACACTGAAGCTTTCTTT.

The chain uses TRBV11-1 and TRBJ2-1; TRBD2 matches at 13 bases. Per germline, CDR1 SGHAT and CDR2 FQDESV (reference sequence). The length of the CDR3 is 15 residues. V shed 0 bases, J shed 9 bases, and the junction held 2 bases outside the gene matches. The CDR3 loop reads CASSLAGLAGFEQFF. CDR3 in DNA: TGTGCCAGCAGCTTAGCGGGACTAGCGGGATTTGAGCAGTTCTTC.

The chain employs TRBV29-1 and TRBJ2-5, with a possible D match to TRBD1 (5 bases). The CDR3 extends over 13 amino acids. The germline V gene encodes CDR1 SQVTM and CDR2 ANQGSEA. Trimming shortened V by 6 bases and J by 5 bases, and 16 bases separated the two germline ends. DNA of the CDR3: TGCAGCGTCGACAGCCCATCCACGGAGACCCAGTACTTC. As protein: CSVDSPSTETQYF.

This chain uses TRBV28 with TRBJ1-5; no clear D. Germline CDR1 reads MDHEN; CDR2 reads SYDVKM. V lost 3 bases and J lost 2, with 17 bases in between. The CDR3 contains 17 residues. CDR3 in DNA: TGTGCCAGCAGTTTTTGGAGTGCGCGGAGGGGCAATCAGCCCCAGCATTTT. Protein: CASSFWSARRGNQPQHF.

CDR3 DNA: TGTGCCAGCACCGCGAAGACAGGGGGCGGAGGAAACACCATATATTTT. It codes for CASTAKTGGGGNTIYF. The chain combines TRBV5-4 with TRBJ1-3, with 10 positions matching TRBD1. The CDR3 has 16 amino acids. V shed 6 bases, J shed 4 bases, and the junction held 10 bases outside the gene matches. Germline values: CDR1 SGHNT, CDR2 YYREEE (reference sequence).

V and J are TRBV7-2 and TRBJ2-1; TRBD1 matches at 8 bases. Germline V lookup: CDR1 SGHTA, CDR2 FQGNSA. Losses at the gene ends were 5 bases for V and 3 bases for J; bases not matched to a gene: 6. The CDR3 loop spans 15 amino acids. CDR3 sequence (DNA): TGTGCCAGCAGCCCGGGACAGGTTAGCTACAATGAGCAGTTCTTC. Translated: CASSPGQVSYNEQFF.

The chain couples TRBV4-1 to TRBJ2-1, with no clear D. Trimming cost V 0 bases and J 4 bases, with 13 bases left between them. The CDR3 has 16 residues. CDR1 is MGHRA, CDR2 YSYEKL, per germline. The CDR3 coding sequence is TGCGCCAGCAGCCAAGATCTGCTGCAGCGTTACAATGAGCAGTTCTTC. Its translation is CASSQDLLQRYNEQFF.

The CDR3 spells CASSVGTLAGGAYEQFF. The CDR3 DNA sequence: TGTGCCAGCAGCGTTGGGACCCTAGCGGGAGGGGCATATGAGCAGTTCTTC. This chain connects TRBV9 to TRBJ2-1; 12 nucleotides align to TRBD2. Germline assignment: CDR1 SGDLS and CDR2 YYNGEE. There are 17 residues in the CDR3. V was pared by 2 bases and J by 8 bases, with 11 bases of the junction left unmatched. The complete variable domain, with remaining parts taken from reference TRBV9 and TRBJ2-1, reads DSGVTQTPKHLITATGQRVTLRCSPRSGDLSVYWYQQSLDQGLQFLIQYYNGEERAKGNILERFSAQQFPDLHSELNLSSLELGDSALYFCASSVGTLAGGAYEQFFGPGTRLTVL.

This sequence joins TRBV6-4 and TRBJ2-1, with 10 bases matching TRBD2. The V gene end was trimmed by 3 bases and the J gene end by 6 bases; junction bases not matched to a gene: 8. Germline values: CDR1 MRHNA, CDR2 SNTAGT. The CDR3 spans 16 residues. This CDR3 reads CASSELAGILGNEQFF. The CDR3 nucleotides are TGTGCCAGCAGTGAACTAGCGGGAATTCTTGGCAATGAGCAGTTCTTC.

The chain has TRBV4-1 and TRBJ2-4; a possible D gene is TRBD1 (5 bases). The germline V gene has CDR1 MGHRA and CDR2 YSYEKL. CDR3 size: 21 residues. Trimming pared 0 bases from V and 4 bases from J, leaving 28 bases between. The CDR3 loop is CASSQESSGPERQIPKNIQYF. DNA for the CDR3: TGCGCCAGCAGCCAAGAGAGTTCCGGGCCTGAGCGACAGATTCCTAAAAACATTCAGTACTTC.

This clone has more than one count but fewer than ten. The chain is built from TRBV10-2 and TRBJ2-6; unclear D gene. Germline V CDR1 and CDR2: WSHSY, SAAADI. The CDR3 loop spans 16 amino acids. Trimming shortened V by 6 bases and J by 4 bases, and 16 bases separated the two germline ends. CDR3 sequence (DNA): TGCGCCAGCAGGGATCGGGTTCCCTTAGGGGCCAACGTCCTGACTTTC. Protein product: CASRDRVPLGANVLTF.

This chain connects TRBV30 to TRBJ1-1, with D possibly TRBD1 on 5 matching bases. Trimming stripped 0 bases from V and 4 bases from J, with 18 bases between. The CDR3 consists of 16 residues. Germline CDR1 GTSNPN, CDR2 SVGIG (reference sequence). The CDR3 is CAWSVGLGEVGTEAFF. Here the CDR3 DNA reads TGTGCCTGGAGTGTAGGACTGGGGGAGGTCGGCACTGAAGCTTTCTTT. Full variable domain (remainder filled in from reference TRBV30 and TRBJ1-1): SQTIHQWPATLVQPVGSPLSLECTVEGTSNPNLYWYRQAAGRGLQLLFYSVGIGQISSEVPQNLSASRPQDRQFILSSKKLLLSDSGFYLCAWSVGLGEVGTEAFFGQGTRLTVV.

Here the CDR3 reads CASSQGGHGYTF. The CDR3 coding sequence is TGTGCCAGTAGTCAGGGAGGCCATGGCTACACCTTC. The chain combines TRBV19 with TRBJ1-2, with TRBD1 as a possible D gene (5 bases). The V end lost 5 bases, the J end lost 6 bases, and 10 bases lay between the germline ends. This CDR3 contains 12 residues. Germline values: CDR1 LNHDA, CDR2 SQIVND (reference sequence).

The genes are TRBV28 and TRBJ1-3; 7 bases agree with TRBD1. Looked up from germline, CDR1 is MDHEN and CDR2 is SYDVKM. J lost 3 bases, V lost 4 bases, and 9 bases had no gene match. The CDR3 totals 16 residues. The CDR3 nucleotides are TGTGCCAGCAGTTCCTATGACAGGGTTGGTGGAAACACCATATATTTT. Amino acid sequence: CASSSYDRVGGNTIYF.

The chain employs TRBV19 and TRBJ1-5; possibly TRBD1 for D (6 bases). Germline V lookup: CDR1 LNHDA, CDR2 SQIVND (reference sequence). The CDR3 runs 17 residues. Trimming shortened V by 6 bases and J by 3 bases, and 21 bases separated the two germline ends. The CDR3 DNA is TGTGCCAGTAGCCAAGAGGCGGGGGCTGGTGTCAATCAGCCCCAGCATTTT. The encoded protein is CASSQEAGAGVNQPQHF.

This clone has a single count. CDR3 sequence: CASSQQGRYEQYF. The CDR3, as DNA: TGTGCCAGCAGTCAACAGGGCCGTTACGAGCAGTACTTC. The chain combines TRBV7-6 with TRBJ2-7; maybe TRBD1 (6 bases). Between the trimmed V and J ends, which lost 6 bases and 4 bases, there was a span of 13 bases. The CDR3 length is 13 residues. Germline lookup yields CDR1 SGHVS and CDR2 FNYEAQ.

This chain uses TRBV10-3 with TRBJ2-7, with D possibly TRBD2 on 5 matching bases. V lost 2 bases and J lost 4, with 15 bases in between. Germline CDR1 ENHRY, CDR2 SYGVKD. This CDR3 is built from 15 residues. CDR3 protein: CAISEKTPGSYEQYF. Written as DNA, the CDR3 is TGTGCCATCAGTGAGAAGACGCCGGGGTCATACGAGCAGTACTTC.

The rearrangement joins TRBV7-2 to TRBJ2-1; 9 nucleotides match TRBD1. After removal of 7 bases from V and 4 bases from J, the junction contained 11 bases not matched to a gene. CDR1 and CDR2 from the germline V gene are SGHTA and FQGNSA. CDR3 length: 16 residues. The CDR3 protein is CASKPQSGQGYNEQFF. CDR3 in DNA: TGTGCCAGCAAGCCGCAGTCGGGACAGGGATACAATGAGCAGTTCTTC.

The CDR3 DNA reads as TGTGCCAGCAGCTTAGGGGGCACGAACACTGAAGCTTTCTTT. This translates into CASSLGGTNTEAFF. The gene calls are TRBV7-2 and TRBJ1-1; the D gene is possibly TRBD1 (5 bases). The CDR3 runs 14 residues. V was shortened by 1 base and J by 1 base, with 7 bases between the two germline ends. Germline lookup yields CDR1 SGHTA and CDR2 FQGNSA.

This clone appeared a few times. The chain carries TRBV7-3 and TRBJ2-5; D perhaps matches TRBD2 (5 bases). With 5 bases removed from V and 4 bases from J, the gap between germline ends came to 11 bases. The CDR3 covers 13 residues. Germline V CDR1 and CDR2: SGHTA, FQGTGA. Here the CDR3 reads CASSPYSGETQYF. CDR3 sequence (DNA): TGTGCCAGCAGCCCGTACAGCGGAGAGACCCAGTACTTC.

CDR3 residues: CASSRDRWDQPQHF. CDR3 nucleotide sequence: TGTGCCAGCAGCCGGGACAGGTGGGATCAGCCCCAGCATTTT. The V gene is TRBV28, the J gene TRBJ1-5; the match to TRBD1 covers 8 bases. The length of the CDR3 is 14 residues. Per germline, CDR1 MDHEN and CDR2 SYDVKM. V lost 6 bases to trimming and J lost 5 bases; unmatched junction nucleotides: 6.

V usage is TRBV9 and J usage is TRBJ2-7, with D possibly being TRBD2 (5 bases). The CDR3 extends over 15 amino acids. CDR1 and CDR2 (germline): SGDLS, YYNGEE. Trimming took off 0 bases at V and 0 bases at J, with 10 bases between the two ends. In DNA form, the CDR3 reads TGTGCCAGCAGCGTAGGGGCGGGTGGCTCCTACGAGCAGTACTTC. Protein product: CASSVGAGGSYEQYF. The variable domain in full, completed from reference TRBV9 and TRBJ2-7, reads DSGVTQTPKHLITATGQRVTLRCSPRSGDLSVYWYQQSLDQGLQFLIQYYNGEERAKGNILERFSAQQFPDLHSELNLSSLELGDSALYFCASSVGAGGSYEQYFGPGTRLTVT.